This T cell receptor (beta chain) came from a study of cytomegalovirus exposure and HLA in healthy donors. Study-level results: Later examination showed HLA-associated TCR beta chains had greater clonal expansion than equally common others.

As concerns this clone: Antigen: not known.

PCR employed 60 Vbeta and 13 Jbeta primers. The assay was immunoSEQ multiplex PCR, and TCRdb's table has in-frame clones only and misses some. The repertoire holds approximately 160,000 clones, with 82% as singletons. The CDR3 has 13 amino acids. Germline assignment: CDR1 SGDLS and CDR2 YYNGEE. The V end was cut by 5 bases, the J end by 7 bases, with 15 bases between. The source of this sequence is a girl aged 10-17 years in good health and CMV-seropositive. The chain uses TRBV9 and TRBJ1-2; D possibly corresponds to TRBD1 (6 bases). The sample consisted of PBMCs. The DNA of the CDR3 is TGTGCCAGCAGTCCAGGCGGGGGGCTTGGCTACACCTTC. It codes for CASSPGGGLGYTF.